This TCR beta chain was captured by sequencing in a study of blood T cell repertoires in COVID-19. At the level of the study: PBMCs, B-cell-depleted T cells, or T cells were the source of the cDNA or gDNA that made up the material.

In the study's own analysis: Amplification of reference gene primers was used by the study to estimate nucleated cell counts. Repertoires were generated with immunoSEQ multiplex PCR, while TCRdb's copy carries only in-frame clones and drops some. D and trimming come from the DNA, and the V and J calls and clone size come from that table. Of roughly 220,000 clones detected, 85% to 90% appear once; the ten largest clones hold roughly 14%. J was trimmed by 6 bases and V by 4 bases; bases with no gene match: 1. The germline V gene encodes CDR1 LNHDA and CDR2 SQIVND (reference sequence). This CDR3 contains 14 residues. The cohort comprised adults aged roughly 18 to 100 years residing in about 25 US areas. Clinical history as reported by participants underpinned cohort assignment.

Sequenced input: PBMCs or T cells enriched from blood (not recorded which). The chain couples TRBV19 to TRBJ2-2; 11 bases agree with TRBD1. This clonotype was obtained from a woman in her forties or fifties with acute COVID-19. The CDR3 region is CASSRGQGAGELFF. DNA of the CDR3: TGTGCCAGTAGTAGGGGACAGGGGGCCGGGGAGCTGTTTTTT. The full variable domain, completed using reference TRBV19 and TRBJ2-2, is DGGITQSPKYLFRKEGQNVTLSCEQNLNHDAMYWYRQDPGQGLRLIYYSQIVNDFQKGDIAEGYSVSREKKESFPLTVTSAQKNPTAFYLCASSRGQGAGELFFGEGSRLTVL.